This T cell receptor beta chain was retrieved from a study of blood T cell repertoires in COVID-19. Study background: Specimens from acute and convalescent COVID-19 originated in the United States, Italy and Spain. Sample material is recorded as cDNA or gDNA derived from T cells, B-cell-depleted T cells, or PBMCs.

TCRdb's copy holds only in-frame clones and misses some; the assay was immunoSEQ multiplex PCR. This sample yields 250,000 to 350,000 clones, of which under 90% are seen a single time; about 9.4% belongs to the top ten. The CDR3 has 15 residues. Germline assignment: CDR1 SGHVS and CDR2 FQNEAQ. V lost 5 bases and J lost 0, with 14 bases in between. The source material was PBMCs or T cells enriched from blood (not recorded which). This rearrangement joins TRBV7-8 to TRBJ2-7, with D perhaps matching TRBD1 or TRBD2 (7 bases each). The clonotype was recovered from a woman younger than 35 who had recovered from COVID-19. This chain's CDR3 is CASSRGDSRSYEQYF. In nucleotides, the CDR3 is TGTGCCAGCAGCCGGGGGGACAGCCGCTCCTACGAGCAGTACTTC.